The next 20 T cell receptor beta chains were all read from a single sample in a study of T-cell reconstitution after alpha-beta-depleted transplantation in children. TCRbeta library construction was performed incorporating unique molecular identifiers. TCRdb called the PCR reads again in MiXCR, with one record for every CDR3 protein. The table has tens of thousands of distinct CDR3 sequences, approximately 5% seen once. The source was PBMCs, mostly from graft donor cells, collected 180 days after TCRalphabeta/CD19-depleted stem cell transplant. The receptor source for this set is a boy younger than two who had a stem cell transplant for acute myeloid leukemia, so the T cells may come from the graft donor.

At least ten counts were recorded for this clonotype. The chain joins TRBV29-1 to TRBJ1-6, with 8 bases that match TRBD1. The CDR3 loop spans 15 amino acids. Germline values: CDR1 SQVTM, CDR2 ANQGSEA. V shed 7 bases, J shed 3 bases, and the junction held 8 bases outside the gene matches. The CDR3 DNA reads as TGCAGCGATCGGACAGGGTGTAACTATAATTCACCCCTCCACTTT. Translation: CSDRTGCNYNSPLHF.

This clonotype was counted only a few times. CDR3 region: CASSLGSASGNSPLHF. Written as DNA, the CDR3 is TGTGCCAGCAGCTTGGGTTCGGCATCCGGGAATTCACCCCTCCACTTT. The chain combines TRBV5-4 with TRBJ1-6; D remains unclear. CDR1 and CDR2 from the germline V gene are SGHNT and YYREEE (reference sequence). Trimming cost V 0 bases and J 7 bases, with 14 bases left between them. The CDR3 loop spans 16 amino acids. The full variable domain, in which reference TRBV5-4 and TRBJ1-6 provide the parts outside the CDR3, is ETGVTQSPTHLIKTRGQQVTLRCSSQSGHNTVSWYQQALGQGPQFIFQYYREEENGRGNFPPRFSGLQFPNYSSELNVNALELDDSALYLCASSLGSASGNSPLHFGNGTRLTVT.

This clonotype came up many times. The CDR3 DNA is TGCAGCGTTGGATTGCAAGGGGCAAGCAATGAGCAGTTCTTC. This translates into CSVGLQGASNEQFF. V and J are TRBV29-1 and TRBJ2-1; a possible D gene is TRBD1 (5 bases). Germline V CDR1 and CDR2: SQVTM, ANQGSEA. The CDR3 spans 14 residues. Trimming removed 4 bases from V and 6 bases from J, with 16 bases in between.

There are many counts of this clonotype. The V gene is TRBV29-1, the J gene TRBJ2-2, with 9 positions matching TRBD2. Trimming cost V 7 bases and J 7 bases; bases outside gene matches: 7. The CDR3 loop spans 13 amino acids. Per the germline V gene, CDR1 is SQVTM and CDR2 is ANQGSEA. The chain's CDR3 is CSASLAGYGELFF. The CDR3 DNA follows: TGCAGCGCCTCTCTAGCGGGGTACGGGGAGCTGTTTTTT.

This clonotype was detected many times. V and J are TRBV7-9 and TRBJ2-1, with 13 positions matching TRBD2. Looked up from germline, CDR1 is SEHNR and CDR2 is FQNEAQ (reference sequence). With V trimmed by 4 bases and J by 8 bases, 8 bases remained unmatched. The CDR3 has 16 residues. The CDR3 DNA sequence: TGTGCCAGCAGCTACACCGGGACTAGCGGGGACGATGAGCAGTTCTTC. Translating gives CASSYTGTSGDDEQFF.

There are many counts of this clonotype. V usage is TRBV12-3 or TRBV12-4 and J usage is TRBJ2-6; D is ambiguous. The CDR3 extends over 12 amino acids. Trimming left V 6 bases short and J 2 bases short, with 2 bases between. CDR3 bases: TGTGCCAGCAGAACTGGGGCCAACGTCCTGACTTTC. Translation: CASRTGANVLTF.

This rearrangement joins TRBV20-1 to TRBJ1-6; 12 bases line up with TRBD1. Trimming took 0 bases from V and 9 from J; bases not matched to a gene: 6. Germline V lookup: CDR1 DFQATT, CDR2 SNEGSKA (reference sequence). This CDR3 spans 16 amino acids. DNA of the CDR3: TGCAGTGCTAGAGATGCCGGGACAGGGGGCCGTTCACCCCTCCACTTT. Its translation: CSARDAGTGGRSPLHF.

This clonotype was recorded at least ten times. The J gene is TRBJ1-4, the V gene TRBV19; D remains unclear. The CDR3 covers 15 residues. V lost 3 bases and J lost 2, with 10 bases in between. Germline loops: CDR1 LNHDA, CDR2 SQIVND (reference sequence). The CDR3 here is CASSIPYSTNEKLFF. CDR3 nucleotide sequence: TGTGCCAGTAGTATTCCGTATTCGACTAATGAAAAACTGTTTTTT.

Ten or more counts support this clonotype. The genes are TRBV29-1 and TRBJ2-3; 8 positions match TRBD1. The V and J ends lost 4 bases and 11 bases, in that order; junction bases with no gene match: 2. This CDR3 is built from 10 residues. The germline V gene encodes CDR1 SQVTM and CDR2 ANQGSEA. The CDR3 region is CSVAGGLQYF. The CDR3 DNA reads TGCAGCGTTGCAGGGGGCCTGCAGTATTTT.

The sample holds a few counts of this clonotype. The V call is TRBV29-1, the J call TRBJ2-7, with D possibly matching TRBD2 (6 bases). Per germline, CDR1 SQVTM and CDR2 ANQGSEA. This CDR3 region has 13 residues. The V end lost 4 bases, the J end lost 3 bases, and 13 bases lay between the germline ends. CDR3 sequence: CSVASGLLYEQYF. CDR3 DNA: TGCAGCGTTGCCTCGGGACTCCTCTACGAGCAGTACTTC.

This clonotype came up many times. The chain links TRBV12-3 or TRBV12-4 to TRBJ2-1, with 7 bases that match TRBD2. This CDR3 spans 13 amino acids. V dropped 7 bases and J dropped 9; count of bases not matched to a gene: 9. The CDR3 region is CASTVRGEGEQFF. CDR3 sequence (DNA): TGTGCCAGCACCGTCCGGGGGGAAGGTGAGCAGTTCTTC.

This clonotype was detected many times. The J gene is TRBJ2-3, the V gene TRBV5-1; D call uncertain. V was trimmed by 7 bases and J by 4 bases, leaving 7 bases between them. CDR1 and CDR2 (germline): SGHRS, YFSETQ. This CDR3 contains 11 residues. The CDR3 bases are TGCGCCAGCCGTGTTGCAGATACGCAGTATTTT. Its translation is CASRVADTQYF.

This clonotype was seen at least ten times. V and J are TRBV15 and TRBJ2-2, with D unresolved. V was pared by 5 bases and J by 1 base, with 5 bases between. CDR1 is LNHNV, CDR2 YYDKDF, per germline (reference sequence). The CDR3 length is 13 residues. Written as DNA, the CDR3 is TGTGCCACCAGCTCCGTGAACACCGGGGAGCTGTTTTTT. This gives the protein CATSSVNTGELFF.

This clonotype was picked up many times. This chain connects TRBV28 to TRBJ1-1; no clear D gene. Germline V gene sequence: CDR1 MDHEN, CDR2 SYDVKM. Trimming took 6 bases from V and 8 from J, leaving 13 bases between them. The CDR3 length is 12 residues. The CDR3: CASSETPVEAFF. The CDR3 DNA is TGTGCCAGCAGCGAAACCCCGGTGGAAGCTTTCTTT.

This clonotype was picked up many times. The V and J genes are TRBV12-3 or TRBV12-4 and TRBJ1-1; TRBD1 agrees at 10 bases. The CDR3 has 13 residues. J lost 13 bases, V lost 5 bases, and 10 bases had no gene match. The CDR3 is CASSGTGVRVGFF. The CDR3, as DNA: TGTGCCAGCAGTGGGACAGGGGTCCGTGTGGGTTTCTTT.

This clonotype was picked up many times. The chain uses TRBV7-2 and TRBJ2-3; D perhaps matches TRBD2 (6 bases). Germline CDR1 SGHTA, CDR2 FQGNSA. This CDR3 region has 13 residues. V gave up 7 bases and J gave up 1 base, with 9 bases separating them. The CDR3 DNA follows: TGTGCCAGCATCTCGGGGGGCACAGATACGCAGTATTTT. Protein: CASISGGTDTQYF.

The table lists this clonotype with many counts. The rearrangement links TRBV20-1 to TRBJ1-3; D is uncertain. With 3 bases removed from V and 0 bases from J, the gap between germline ends came to 9 bases. The CDR3 is made up of 14 amino acids. Per germline, CDR1 DFQATT and CDR2 SNEGSKA (reference sequence). The CDR3 nucleotides read TGCAGTGCTAGGGTGCCTTTCTCTGGAAACACCATATATTTT. Protein sequence: CSARVPFSGNTIYF.

This clonotype was counted at least ten times. The CDR3: CASSEGGGDPYEQYF. CDR3 sequence (DNA): TGTGCCAGCAGTGAAGGGGGCGGGGACCCCTACGAGCAGTACTTC. The chain uses TRBV2 and TRBJ2-7; D might be TRBD2 (6 bases). Germline V CDR1 and CDR2: SNHLY, FYNNEI. With 1 base removed from V and 2 bases from J, the gap between germline ends came to 12 bases. This CDR3 region has 15 residues. Supplemented by reference TRBV2 and TRBJ2-7, the full variable domain reads EPEVTQTPSHQVTQMGQEVILRCVPISNHLYFYWYRQILGQKVEFLVSFYNNEISEKSEIFDDQFSVERPDGSNFTLKIRSTKLEDSAMYFCASSEGGGDPYEQYFGPGTRLTVT.

This clonotype was seen many times. The chain combines TRBV4-3 with TRBJ1-2; D not certain. With 1 base removed from V and 3 bases from J, the gap between germline ends came to 9 bases. This CDR3 has 14 residues. The germline CDR1 and CDR2 sequences are LGHNA and YSLEER. The CDR3 protein is CASSQVLGDYGYTF. The CDR3 DNA reads TGCGCCAGCAGCCAAGTTCTGGGTGACTATGGCTACACCTTC.

Many counts were recorded for this clonotype. The J gene is TRBJ1-6, the V gene TRBV14; D ambiguous. V gave up 0 bases and J gave up 0 bases, with 6 bases separating them. Germline values: CDR1 SGHDN, CDR2 FVKESK. The CDR3 length is 16 residues. CDR3 loop: CASSQDLRSYNSPLHF. For the CDR3, the DNA is TGTGCCAGCAGCCAAGACCTTCGCTCCTATAATTCACCCCTCCACTTT. The full variable domain, with the rest looked up from reference TRBV14 and TRBJ1-6, is EAGVTQFPSHSVIEKGQTVTLRCDPISGHDNLYWYRRVMGKEIKFLLHFVKESKQDESGMPNNRFLAERTGGTYSTLKVQPAELEDSGVYFCASSQDLRSYNSPLHFGNGTRLTVT.